The clone carrying this T cell receptor (beta chain) was observed a few times. With V trimmed by 0 bases and J by 7 bases, 5 bases remained unmatched. Germline values: CDR1 SGHDT, CDR2 YYEEEE. The CDR3 runs to 14 residues. The protocol was immunoSEQ multiplex PCR, while the TCRdb copy is restricted to in-frame clones and leaves out a portion. This sample has some 28,000 clones, with approximately 90% found just once. This entry belongs to a study of T cell changes during pregnancy in multiple sclerosis. This sequence was found in a female donor in good health, enrolled as a control in a pregnancy study. This rearrangement joins TRBV5-6 to TRBJ1-1; 8 bases are shared with TRBD1. The sample here was CD4+ T cells from peripheral blood mononuclear cells, taken in the first trimester of pregnancy. CDR3 bases: TGTGCCAGCAGCTTGGTGACAGGGGTGGATGAAGCTTTCTTT. Translated, it gives CASSLVTGVDEAFF.